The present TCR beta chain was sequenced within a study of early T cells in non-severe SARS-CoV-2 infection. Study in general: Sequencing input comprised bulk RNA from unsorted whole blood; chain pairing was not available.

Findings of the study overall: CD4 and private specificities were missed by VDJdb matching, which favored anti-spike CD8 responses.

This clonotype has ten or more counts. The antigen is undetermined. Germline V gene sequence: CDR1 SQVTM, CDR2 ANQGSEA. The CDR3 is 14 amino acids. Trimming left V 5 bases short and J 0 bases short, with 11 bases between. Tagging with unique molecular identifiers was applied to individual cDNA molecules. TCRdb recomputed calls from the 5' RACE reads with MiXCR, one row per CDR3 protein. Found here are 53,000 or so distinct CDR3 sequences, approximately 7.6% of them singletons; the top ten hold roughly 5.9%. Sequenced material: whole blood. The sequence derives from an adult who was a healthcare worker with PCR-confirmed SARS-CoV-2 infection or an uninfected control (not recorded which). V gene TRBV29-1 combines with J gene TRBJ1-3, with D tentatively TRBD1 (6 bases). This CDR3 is CSVRGGSSGNTIYF. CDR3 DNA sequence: TGCAGCGTTCGAGGGGGGAGCTCTGGAAACACCATATATTTT.